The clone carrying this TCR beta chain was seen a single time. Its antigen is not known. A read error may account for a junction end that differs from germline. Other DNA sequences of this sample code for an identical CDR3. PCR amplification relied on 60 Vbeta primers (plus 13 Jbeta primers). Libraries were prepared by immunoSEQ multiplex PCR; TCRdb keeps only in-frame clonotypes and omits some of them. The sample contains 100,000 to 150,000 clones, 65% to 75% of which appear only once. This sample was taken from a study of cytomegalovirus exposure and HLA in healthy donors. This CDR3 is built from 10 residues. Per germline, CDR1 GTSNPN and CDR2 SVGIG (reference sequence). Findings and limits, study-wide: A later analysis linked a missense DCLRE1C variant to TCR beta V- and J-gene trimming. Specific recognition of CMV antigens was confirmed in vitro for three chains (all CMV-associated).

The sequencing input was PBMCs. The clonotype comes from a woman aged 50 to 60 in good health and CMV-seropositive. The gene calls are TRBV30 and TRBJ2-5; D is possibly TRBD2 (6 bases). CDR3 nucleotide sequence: TGTGCCTGGAGCCGGGAGACCCAATACTTC. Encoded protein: CAWSRETQYF.